This T cell receptor (beta chain) was observed in a study of PD-1 blockade in classical Hodgkin lymphoma. All the patients suffered relapse after autologous stem cell transplantation, and brentuximab vedotin exposure differed. CDR3 length: 15 amino acids. Trimming removed 0 bases from V and 6 bases from J, with 13 bases in between. Germline V gives CDR1 SGDLS, CDR2 YYNGEE. The data were produced by immunoSEQ multiplex PCR, yet TCRdb's version contains in-frame clones alone and is incomplete. The repertoire holds approximately 25,000 clones, 69% seen once, with roughly 3.3% in the top ten. This clonotype was obtained from a human donor with classical Hodgkin lymphoma. Sequences were derived from peripheral blood mononuclear cells (PBMCs), sampled at baseline. V is TRBV9 and J is TRBJ2-1, with no clear D. CDR3 protein: CASSVASSIANEQFF. CDR3 bases: TGTGCCAGCAGCGTAGCCTCATCCATCGCCAATGAGCAGTTCTTC.